This T cell receptor (beta chain) was recorded in a study of blood T cell repertoires in COVID-19. Study as a whole: COVID-19 samples collected from the United States, Italy and Spain covered acute and convalescent phases. T cells, B-cell-depleted T cells, or PBMCs provided the cDNA or gDNA that served as material.

Profiled with immunoSEQ multiplex PCR; TCRdb holds only in-frame clones, not every one. The table shows 300,000 to 350,000 clones, with roughly 86% occurring only once. Germline trimming cut 4 bases from V and 4 bases from J; bases unmatched to any gene: 8. The CDR3 runs 15 residues. Germline V lookup: CDR1 SGDLS, CDR2 YYNGEE. The V call is TRBV9, the J call TRBJ2-7, with 10 positions matching TRBD1. Sequenced input: peripheral blood. The origin of this receptor is a woman in her 70s with COVID-19, enrolled during active disease. This chain's CDR3 is CASSPGQGGLYEQYF. The CDR3, as DNA: TGTGCCAGCAGCCCTGGACAGGGGGGATTATACGAGCAGTACTTC.